These T cell receptor beta chains were read from a single sample in a study of blood T cells in healthy people across ages. A single record per CDR3 protein comes from TCRdb applying MiXCR to the 5' RACE reads. Here the sample spans about 1.7 million distinct CDR3 sequences, roughly 27% being singletons. The specimen sequenced was blood. Receptors originate from a woman aged 25 to 39 in good health. CDR3s include the opening cysteine and the closing phenylalanine or tryptophan. Each record gives: J gene, clone size, D gene, V gene, CDR3 protein, CDR3 DNA. A D gene is named only where the DNA matches it firmly. Clone size is stated in some rows and not others, as once, few, many or a class when expanded.

TRBJ2-3 | many | NA | TRBV7-9 | CASSLGPEGSADTQYF | TGTGCCAGCAGCTTAGGCCCGGAAGGGAGCGCAGATACGCAGTATTTT
TRBJ2-2 | NA | NA | TRBV6-4 | CASSPEQGAGELFF | TGTGCCAGCAGTCCAGAACAGGGTGCCGGGGAGCTGTTTTTT
TRBJ1-1 | few | NA | TRBV29-1 | CSVAGAPTEAFF | TGCAGCGTTGCTGGGGCCCCCACTGAAGCTTTCTTT
TRBJ1-5 | few | NA | TRBV12-3/TRBV12-4 | CASSPGSEQPQHF | TGTGCCAGCAGTCCAGGGAGTGAGCAGCCCCAGCATTTT
TRBJ2-1 | NA | NA | TRBV20-1 | CSAADRRSYNEQFF | TGCAGTGCTGCGGACCGACGCTCCTACAATGAGCAGTTCTTC
TRBJ2-1 | many | NA | TRBV19 | CASSPLPPGEGNEQFF | TGTGCCAGTAGTCCCCTTCCCCCGGGAGAGGGAAATGAGCAGTTCTTC
TRBJ2-7 | many | TRBD2 | TRBV5-1 | CASSLELADYEQYF | TGTGCCAGCAGTTTGGAACTAGCGGACTACGAGCAGTACTTC
TRBJ2-1 | many | TRBD2 | TRBV10-2 | CASRGDYREQFF | TGCGCCAGCAGGGGGGACTACCGAGAGCAGTTCTTC
TRBJ2-5 | NA | NA | TRBV12-3/TRBV12-4 | CANSLGYPGQETQYF | TGTGCCAACAGTTTGGGCTACCCAGGACAAGAGACCCAGTACTTC
TRBJ2-7 | few | NA | TRBV7-2 | CASSVVAYEQYF | TGTGCCAGCAGCGTCGTAGCCTACGAGCAGTACTTC
TRBJ2-1 | few | TRBD2 | TRBV20-1 | CSARRGGRGDNEQFF | TGCAGTGCTAGACGTGGCGGGAGGGGCGACAATGAGCAGTTCTTC
TRBJ2-3 | NA | NA | TRBV28 | CASSSSRSYTDTQYF | TGTGCCAGCAGTTCATCTCGGTCCTACACAGATACGCAGTATTTT
TRBJ1-2 | few | NA | TRBV12-3/TRBV12-4 | CASSFPGVGYGYTF | TGTGCCAGCAGTTTCCCAGGGGTCGGCTATGGCTACACCTTC
TRBJ1-5 | NA | NA | TRBV18 | CASSPGPQSNPPQHF | TGTGCCAGCTCACCAGGACCGCAATCCAATCCGCCCCAGCATTTT
TRBJ1-5 | few | NA | TRBV12-3/TRBV12-4 | CASSLHHQPQHF | TGTGCCAGCAGTTTACACCATCAGCCCCAGCATTTT
TRBJ1-2 | few | NA | TRBV30 | CAWSVVRTYGYTF | TGTGCCTGGAGTGTTGTCCGTACATATGGCTACACCTTC
TRBJ2-5 | NA | NA | TRBV5-1 | CASSSSDRKQETQYF | TGCGCCAGCAGCTCCAGTGACAGGAAACAAGAGACCCAGTACTTC
TRBJ2-3 | NA | TRBD2 | TRBV6-5 | CASSAKRGVTDTQYF | TGTGCCAGCAGCGCTAAGCGGGGAGTCACAGATACGCAGTATTTT
TRBJ1-2 | NA | NA | TRBV12-3/TRBV12-4 | CASSISRERNYGYTF | TGTGCCAGCAGTATTTCACGGGAGAGAAACTATGGCTACACCTTC
TRBJ2-7 | many | TRBD2 | TRBV7-2 | CASSPQTSRPREQYF | TGTGCCAGCAGCCCACAGACTAGCCGCCCCCGCGAGCAGTACTTC
TRBJ2-5 | NA | TRBD1 | TRBV7-6 | CASSSRDRPQETQYF | TGTGCCAGCAGCAGCCGGGACAGGCCCCAAGAGACCCAGTACTTC
TRBJ2-7 | NA | NA | TRBV28 | CASRSGAFYEQYF | TGTGCCAGCAGGTCGGGGGCTTTCTACGAGCAGTACTTC
TRBJ2-5 | few | TRBD2 | TRBV5-1 | CASSLGFSGGPQETQYF | TGCGCCAGCAGCTTGGGGTTCAGCGGGGGCCCCCAAGAGACCCAGTACTTC
TRBJ2-1 | few | NA | TRBV6-2/TRBV6-3 | CASSDRGYSYNEQFF | TGTGCCAGCAGTGACCGGGGCTACTCCTACAATGAGCAGTTCTTC
TRBJ1-2 | NA | NA | TRBV5-1 | CASSLEAGQVYGYTF | TGCGCCAGCAGCTTGGAGGCGGGACAAGTCTATGGCTACACCTTC
TRBJ2-7 | many | NA | TRBV12-3/TRBV12-4 | CASSYRGNINEQYF | TGTGCCAGCAGTTACCGGGGGAACATCAACGAGCAGTACTTC
TRBJ2-7 | few | NA | TRBV7-2 | CVSSLGPTYEQYF | TGTGTCAGCAGCTTAGGACCTACCTACGAGCAGTACTTC
TRBJ2-5 | many | NA | TRBV6-5 | CASSYSPGLHEETQYF | TGTGCCAGCAGTTACTCTCCGGGACTCCATGAAGAGACCCAGTACTTC
TRBJ2-5 | few | NA | TRBV7-2 | CASSLRARDGRETQYF | TGTGCCAGCAGCTTAAGGGCGAGGGACGGGCGCGAGACCCAGTACTTC
TRBJ2-1 | many | NA | TRBV5-5 | CASSLYDRYNEQFF | TGTGCCAGCAGCTTGTACGACAGATACAATGAGCAGTTCTTC
TRBJ2-2 | NA | TRBD1 | TRBV11-2 | CASSLVLGDRVRTGELFF | TGTGCCAGCAGCTTAGTTCTTGGGGACAGGGTTCGCACCGGGGAGCTGTTTTTT
TRBJ2-1 | few | TRBD2 | TRBV6-6 | CASSYSASGYNEQFF | TGTGCCAGCAGTTACTCCGCTAGCGGCTACAATGAGCAGTTCTTC
TRBJ1-2 | NA | NA | TRBV20-1 | CSARDPQVPSGYTF | TGCAGTGCTAGAGATCCGCAGGTTCCGAGTGGCTACACCTTC
TRBJ2-1 | NA | NA | TRBV12-3/TRBV12-4 | CASSSSGPHNEQFF | TGTGCCAGCAGTAGCTCCGGGCCCCACAATGAGCAGTTCTTC
TRBJ1-6 | NA | NA | TRBV12-3/TRBV12-4 | CASSFQGQNSPLHF | TGTGCCAGCAGTTTCCAGGGCCAGAATTCACCCCTCCACTTT
TRBJ2-7 | NA | NA | TRBV6-5 | CATLPPGYEQYF | TGTGCCACCTTACCTCCCGGGTACGAGCAGTACTTC
TRBJ2-7 | many | NA | TRBV7-2 | CASTPQAAYEQYF | TGTGCCAGCACCCCTCAAGCAGCCTACGAGCAGTACTTC
TRBJ2-3 | NA | NA | TRBV5-1 | CASGAGPTDTQYF | TGCGCCAGCGGGGCGGGACCCACAGATACGCAGTATTTT
TRBJ2-1 | few | NA | TRBV20-1 | CSARDEAGYGHEQFF | TGCAGTGCTAGAGATGAGGCAGGGTACGGTCATGAGCAGTTCTTC
TRBJ2-3 | NA | TRBD2 | TRBV12-3/TRBV12-4 | CASSFRLADSTDTQYF | TGTGCCAGCAGTTTTAGGCTAGCGGATAGCACAGATACGCAGTATTTT
TRBJ2-5 | NA | TRBD2 | TRBV7-2 | CASSPRTSGRETQYF | TGTGCCAGCAGCCCGAGGACTAGCGGGAGGGAGACCCAGTACTTC
TRBJ2-7 | NA | NA | TRBV6-2/TRBV6-3 | CASRTGWSEQYF | TGTGCCAGCAGGACGGGTTGGAGCGAGCAGTACTTC
TRBJ2-3 | NA | NA | TRBV7-7 | CASGIAEGDTQYF | TGTGCCAGCGGAATAGCAGAGGGAGATACGCAGTATTTT
TRBJ2-1 | NA | NA | TRBV18 | CSSSPGAGDNNEQFF | TGTTCCAGCTCACCAGGGGCGGGGGATAACAATGAGCAGTTCTTC
TRBJ2-5 | few | NA | TRBV25-1 | CASSEEKGDRGPQYF | TGTGCCAGCAGTGAAGAGAAAGGGGACCGGGGACCCCAGTACTTC
TRBJ2-3 | few | NA | TRBV5-1 | CASSLAEARGSRTDTQYF | TGCGCCAGCAGCTTGGCCGAGGCCCGGGGGAGTCGCACAGATACGCAGTATTTT
TRBJ2-1 | NA | NA | TRBV27 | CASSFTAETYNEQFF | TGTGCCAGCAGTTTTACAGCGGAGACGTACAATGAGCAGTTCTTC
TRBJ2-1 | few | NA | TRBV29-1 | CSGEAPYNEQFF | TGCAGCGGGGAAGCTCCCTACAATGAGCAGTTCTTC
TRBJ2-5 | many | TRBD1 | TRBV29-1 | CSVQPPTGQGRQETQYF | TGCAGCGTTCAACCCCCTACCGGACAGGGGCGACAAGAGACCCAGTACTTC